This TCR beta chain was recovered during a study of T cell changes during pregnancy in multiple sclerosis. The data were produced by immunoSEQ multiplex PCR, yet TCRdb's version contains in-frame clones alone and is incomplete. The table includes 50,000 or so clones, about nine tenths detected once. The germline gives CDR1 MNHEY, CDR2 SMNVEV (reference sequence). The CDR3 extends over 16 amino acids. V lost 7 bases and J lost 2, with 17 bases in between. The V and J genes are TRBV27 and TRBJ1-4; TRBD1 might be the D (5 bases). This specimen consisted of CD4+ T cells from peripheral blood mononuclear cells, obtained in the second trimester of pregnancy. The clonotype originates from a female donor with multiple sclerosis, enrolled in a pregnancy study. The CDR3 nucleotides are TGTGCCAGCACGGTGGGGGGAGGCTCGACTAATGAAAAACTGTTTTTT. Residues: CASTVGGGSTNEKLFF.